The 28 T cell receptor beta chains presented below share a single source sample, sequenced in a study of blood T cells in healthy people across ages. A J-beta primer mix and a sample-barcoded 5' primer were used in a second PCR of about 6 to 12 cycles. MiXCR, applied by TCRdb to the 5' RACE reads, yields one record per CDR3 protein. The sample lists about 940,000 distinct CDR3 sequences; approximately 49% were seen once. Input material: blood. The receptors stem from a man between 25 and 39 years old in good health.

The chain is built from TRBV6-1 and TRBJ1-4, with 7 bases aligning to TRBD1. V shed 2 bases and J 3 bases; nucleotides not matched to a gene: 9. Germline V CDR1 and CDR2: MNHNS, SASEGT. CDR3 length: 17 amino acids. In DNA form, the CDR3 reads TGTGCCAGCAGTGAATTGGGTCAGGGGGGCCCTAATGAAAAACTGTTTTTT. Protein: CASSELGQGGPNEKLFF.

The gene calls are TRBV6-4 and TRBJ1-2; 7 positions agree with TRBD1. Unmatched junction bases numbered 4, after V lost 6 bases and J lost 3 bases. The V gene's germline CDR1 is MRHNA and CDR2 SNTAGT. The CDR3 length is 13 residues. CDR3 amino acids: CASSDRDDYGYTF. The CDR3 region has the DNA TGTGCCAGCAGCGACAGGGACGACTATGGCTACACCTTC.

Of note for this clonotype: The conserved phenylalanine or tryptophan is not found at the CDR3 terminus, so this likely reflects a read error. Written as DNA, the CDR3 is TGTGCCTGGAGTGTGGGGAATGAGCAGTTCGTC. This codes for CAWSVGNEQFV. The chain links TRBV30 to TRBJ2-1, with D uncertain. The germline V gene has CDR1 GTSNPN and CDR2 SVGIG (reference sequence). There are 11 residues in the CDR3. Trimming stripped 0 bases from V and 7 bases from J, with 4 bases between.

J is TRBJ2-1 and V is TRBV11-2, with TRBD2 identical over 14 bases. V was pared by 4 bases and J by 8 bases, with 7 bases of the junction left unmatched. CDR1 and CDR2 from the germline V gene are SGHAT and FQNNGV. The CDR3 sequence is 16 residues long. The CDR3 sequence: CASSSWTSGGWDEQFF. CDR3 DNA sequence: TGTGCCAGCAGCTCGTGGACTAGCGGGGGGTGGGATGAGCAGTTCTTC.

The rearrangement joins TRBV30 to TRBJ1-5; D is unclear. CDR1 is GTSNPN and CDR2 is SVGIG in the germline V gene (reference sequence). V gave up 1 base and J gave up 2 bases, with 6 bases separating them. The CDR3 contains 13 residues. CDR3 in DNA: TGTGCCTGGAGTGGTCTAGGCAATCAGCCCCAGCATTTT. As protein: CAWSGLGNQPQHF.

The CDR3 sequence is CATSDFSPDNEQFF. The DNA for the CDR3 is TGTGCCACCAGTGATTTTAGTCCCGACAATGAGCAGTTCTTC. The rearrangement uses TRBV24-1 and TRBJ2-1; D ambiguous. The V end lost 1 base, the J end lost 5 bases, and 8 bases lay between the germline ends. Germline V gene lookup returns CDR1 KGHDR and CDR2 SFDVKD. This CDR3 region has 14 residues.

The rearrangement links TRBV5-1 to TRBJ2-2; 8 positions match TRBD1. Germline CDR1 and CDR2: SGHRS and YFSETQ. This CDR3 is 15 amino acids long. Germline trimming cut 4 bases from V and 6 bases from J; bases unmatched to any gene: 8. The CDR3 reads CASSPGQGLAGELFF. The CDR3 DNA follows: TGCGCCAGCAGCCCTGGACAGGGTTTAGCCGGGGAGCTGTTTTTT.

The J gene is TRBJ2-3, the V gene TRBV3-1; 8 bases are a match to TRBD2. Germline-derived CDR1 and CDR2 are LGHDT and YNNKEL (reference sequence). J lost 1 base, V lost 3 bases, and 0 bases had no gene match. This CDR3 has 14 amino acids. The CDR3 bases are TGTGCCAGCAGCCAGCGGGGGGGCACAGATACGCAGTATTTT. It is translated as CASSQRGGTDTQYF.

On this clonotype: A much more abundant neighbour one base away suggests this may be a read error. V gene TRBV27 combines with J gene TRBJ2-6; 9 bases match TRBD1. The germline CDR1 and CDR2 sequences are MNHEY and SMNVEV (reference sequence). Losses at the gene ends were 6 bases for V and 1 base for J; bases not matched to a gene: 13. The CDR3 is 19 amino acids. The CDR3 bases are TGTGCCAGCAGGTTACAGAGATCCGGGACAGGGTCTGGGGCCAACGTCCTGACTTTC. Its translation is CASRLQRSGTGSGANVLTF.

CDR3 residues: CASSIAGARDEQFF. CDR3 nucleotides: TGTGCCAGCAGCATAGCGGGGGCGAGGGATGAGCAGTTCTTC. The J gene is TRBJ2-1, the V gene TRBV6-2 or TRBV6-3; TRBD2 matches at 9 bases. Germline lookup yields CDR1 MNHEY and CDR2 SVGEGT. J was trimmed by 8 bases and V by 6 bases; bases with no gene match: 8. The CDR3 totals 14 residues.

This clonotype was seen more than once but under ten times. This chain joins TRBV6-6 and TRBJ1-1; no reliable D call. The CDR3 is 14 residues long. Looked up from germline, CDR1 is MNHNY and CDR2 is SVGAGI (reference sequence). The V end was cut by 8 bases, the J end by 0 bases, with 13 bases between. CDR3 region: CASVVRTMNTEAFF. CDR3 nucleotides: TGTGCCAGCGTGGTCAGGACCATGAACACTGAAGCTTTCTTT.

The rearrangement uses TRBV4-3 and TRBJ2-6; 7 positions match TRBD1. V lost 4 bases to trimming and J lost 3 bases; unmatched junction nucleotides: 9. Per germline, CDR1 LGHNA and CDR2 YSLEER. CDR3 length equals 17 residues. CDR3 loop: CASSPDRLSSGANVLTF. For the CDR3, the DNA is TGCGCCAGCAGCCCGGACAGGTTATCGAGTGGGGCCAACGTCCTGACTTTC.

The rearrangement uses TRBV29-1 and TRBJ1-1; possible D gene TRBD1, 5 bases. V was shortened by 4 bases and J by 4 bases, with 19 bases between the two germline ends. The CDR3 contains 15 residues. Germline V lookup: CDR1 SQVTM, CDR2 ANQGSEA. The CDR3 DNA sequence: TGCAGCGTTGGAGGGCAGGGAATACGAGGCACTGAAGCTTTCTTT. Its protein product is CSVGGQGIRGTEAFF. The variable domain in full, with the rest retrieved from reference TRBV29-1 and TRBJ1-1, is SAVISQKPSRDICQRGTSLTIQCQVDSQVTMMFWYRQQPGQSLTLIATANQGSEATYESGFVIDKFPISRPNLTFSTLTVSNMSPEDSSIYLCSVGGQGIRGTEAFFGQGTRLTVV.

The gene calls are TRBV4-1 and TRBJ2-7; D is unresolved. CDR3 size: 15 residues. Deletions cut 1 base from V and 7 bases from J, with 17 bases between. CDR1 and CDR2 (germline): MGHRA, YSYEKL. CDR3 residues: CASSQGRVLDNEQYF. CDR3 nucleotide sequence: TGCGCCAGCAGCCAAGGTAGGGTACTCGACAATGAGCAGTACTTC.

The chain links TRBV28 to TRBJ1-5; no definite D call. CDR1 MDHEN and CDR2 SYDVKM come from the germline V gene. The CDR3 has 14 amino acids. The V end lost 2 bases, the J end lost 6 bases, and 11 bases lay between the germline ends. The CDR3 loop reads CASSLMGKGQPQHF. CDR3 nucleotides: TGTGCCAGCAGTTTAATGGGGAAGGGTCAGCCCCAGCATTTT.

The chain has TRBV5-1 and TRBJ1-2; D is unresolved. Germline lookup yields CDR1 SGHRS and CDR2 YFSETQ. The V gene lost 4 bases and the J gene lost 6 bases, with 10 bases spanning the gap. This CDR3 comprises 12 residues. CDR3 sequence (DNA): TGCGCCAGCAGCGAAGCCGCTAATGGCTACACCTTC. It is translated as CASSEAANGYTF.

This chain links TRBV29-1 with TRBJ2-1; 13 bases match TRBD2. From germline, CDR1 is SQVTM and CDR2 ANQGSEA. This CDR3 spans 14 amino acids. The CDR3 loop is CGAKTSGGHNEQFF. CDR3 sequence (DNA): TGCGGTGCCAAGACTAGCGGGGGGCACAATGAGCAGTTCTTC.

This clonotype has a handful of counts. J is TRBJ2-3 and V is TRBV7-2; tentative D call: TRBD2 (5 bases). Trimming took 5 bases from V and 7 from J, leaving 7 bases between them. CDR1 is SGHTA, CDR2 FQGNSA, per germline. The CDR3 is 11 amino acids. The CDR3 is CASSLGNTQYF. For the CDR3, the DNA is TGTGCCAGCAGCCTCGGGAATACGCAGTATTTT.

V and J are TRBV6-2 or TRBV6-3 and TRBJ2-3, with D unclear. The CDR3 contains 14 residues. V gave up 2 bases and J gave up 1 base, with 7 bases separating them. CDR1 and CDR2 from the germline V gene are MNHEY and SVGEGT. CDR3 nucleotide sequence: TGTGCCAGCAGTTACCCGAGCCGCACAGATACGCAGTATTTT. Translated, it gives CASSYPSRTDTQYF.

This clonotype came up a few times. This CDR3 reads CASSASIGGSLDEQFF. The DNA of the CDR3 is TGTGCCAGCAGCGCGAGTATCGGGGGAAGTTTGGATGAGCAGTTCTTC. The gene calls are TRBV9 and TRBJ2-1; maybe TRBD2 (6 bases). The CDR3 is 16 amino acids. Germline V gene lookup returns CDR1 SGDLS and CDR2 YYNGEE. Deletions cut 3 bases from V and 8 bases from J, with 21 bases between.

The table lists this clonotype with a few counts. This chain joins TRBV2 and TRBJ2-7; D might be TRBD2 (7 bases). The V gene's germline CDR1 is SNHLY and CDR2 FYNNEI. Trimming stripped 6 bases from V and 2 bases from J, with 17 bases between. The CDR3 sequence is 15 residues long. The CDR3 is CASSERGGMTYEQYF. The CDR3 coding sequence is TGTGCCAGCAGCGAAAGGGGGGGGATGACCTACGAGCAGTACTTC.

The V and J genes are TRBV4-1 and TRBJ2-1; the match to TRBD1 covers 9 bases. Germline V gives CDR1 MGHRA, CDR2 YSYEKL. This CDR3 has 16 amino acids. Trimming took 4 bases from V and 6 from J; bases not matched to a gene: 10. DNA for the CDR3: TGCGCCAGCAGCCGCTCCGGGACAGGGATTCTCAATGAGCAGTTCTTC. Translating gives CASSRSGTGILNEQFF.

The rearrangement links TRBV18 to TRBJ2-7, with D maybe TRBD1 (6 bases). Germline CDR1 reads KGHSH; CDR2 reads LQKENI. The CDR3 runs to 13 residues. Trimming left V 2 bases short and J 7 bases short, with 12 bases between. CDR3 coding DNA: TGTGCCAGCTCACCAGATTACAGGGTGGAGCAGTACTTC. Residues: CASSPDYRVEQYF.

The chain is built from TRBV6-5 and TRBJ2-3, with D possibly being TRBD2 (7 bases). Germline V CDR1 and CDR2: MNHEY, SVGAGI. The V gene lost 8 bases and the J gene lost 4 bases, with 19 bases spanning the gap. The CDR3 contains 15 residues. The CDR3 loop is CASESRGGRSDTQYF. The CDR3 DNA reads as TGTGCCAGCGAAAGTAGGGGGGGGCGGTCAGATACGCAGTATTTT.

Only one count was recorded for this clonotype. This rearrangement joins TRBV20-1 to TRBJ1-5; 8 bases agree with TRBD1. This CDR3 has 13 residues. J gave up 3 bases and V 7 bases, and 5 bases lay outside the gene matches. The germline V gene encodes CDR1 DFQATT and CDR2 SNEGSKA (reference sequence). The CDR3 region is CSGRQGINQPQHF. CDR3 in DNA: TGCAGTGGAAGACAGGGGATCAATCAGCCCCAGCATTTT.

This clonotype turned up a few times. The chain carries TRBV30 and TRBJ1-4; perhaps TRBD1 as D (5 bases). Germline CDR1 GTSNPN, CDR2 SVGIG (reference sequence). The CDR3 extends over 14 amino acids. The V gene lost 0 bases and the J gene lost 8 bases, with 13 bases spanning the gap. The CDR3 sequence is CAWSVRQGGEKLFF. CDR3 nucleotide sequence: TGTGCCTGGAGTGTACGGCAGGGCGGCGAAAAACTGTTTTTT.

This clonotype was counted a few times. J is TRBJ2-6 and V is TRBV4-2; TRBD2 might be the D (7 bases). Trimming stripped 1 base from V and 4 bases from J, with 11 bases between. Germline V CDR1 and CDR2: LGHNA, YNFKEQ. CDR3 size: 16 residues. This CDR3 is CASSQGGGVGANVLTF. The CDR3, as DNA: TGTGCCAGCAGCCAAGGAGGGGGGGTAGGGGCCAACGTCCTGACTTTC.

This clonotype has a handful of counts. The rearrangement joins TRBV18 to TRBJ1-1, with D possibly matching TRBD1 (6 bases). The length of the CDR3 is 14 residues. Germline loops: CDR1 KGHSH, CDR2 LQKENI. V dropped 3 bases and J dropped 3 bases, with 11 bases sitting between them. Here the CDR3 DNA reads TGTGCCAGCTCACCCGCAGGGGTGGACACTGAAGCTTTCTTT. Translation: CASSPAGVDTEAFF.